This TCR beta chain was captured in a study of post-analysis software for immune sequencing data. Study in general: Disease courses included relapsing-remitting, secondary progressive and progressive-relapsing multiple sclerosis.

The study, taken as a whole, reports: Patients carried roughly five TRBV segments more frequently than controls did, and TRBV5-6, TRBV5-1 and TRBV20-1 were among them. Significantly lower normalized Chao1 diversity was found in patients with multiple sclerosis relative to controls.

Germline lookup yields CDR1 DFQATT and CDR2 SNEGSKA (reference sequence). V lost 7 bases and J lost 2, with 20 bases in between. The CDR3 is made up of 15 amino acids. Libraries were made from TCR beta cDNA, and they carried unique molecular identifiers. Once 1 to 10 million T cells were used, hundreds of thousands of cDNA molecules resulted. MiXCR, applied by TCRdb to the PCR reads, yields one record per CDR3 protein. The sample holds fewer than 600,000 distinct CDR3 sequences, nearly 45% seen once. To note about this clonotype: Its target is unknown.

The J gene is TRBJ2-5, the V gene TRBV20-1; tentative D call: TRBD2 (6 bases). The sequenced material came from blood. This clonotype was obtained from a girl under 18 with multiple sclerosis. The CDR3 sequence is CSGDGGSKSQETQYF. The CDR3 DNA follows: TGCAGTGGGGACGGAGGGTCGAAGTCTCAAGAGACCCAGTACTTC.